This T cell receptor beta chain emerged from a study of identifying expanded T cells in peripheral blood. General study findings and limits: Across healthy donors, higher total template counts meant significantly greater two-week count variance. About 1.2 clones differed between technical replicates, versus approximately 16 and 20 over time.

Comments on this clone: Its matching antigen is unknown.

The V and J ends lost 6 bases and 0 bases, in that order; junction bases with no gene match: 11. Germline V CDR1 and CDR2: MGHRA, YSYEKL. The CDR3 runs to 18 residues. Clones were sequenced by immunoSEQ multiplex PCR, and TCRdb holds only the in-frame ones, with some missing. The sample has roughly 100,000 clones, around 89% seen once. During the collection period, no donor immune events like infections were recorded. The receptor was derived from a person aged 18 to 69 in good health. The sample comprised blood. The chain joins TRBV4-1 to TRBJ2-6; 7 bases align to TRBD1. The DNA of the CDR3 is TGCGCCAGCAGGGGGGCCGGGACAGTTTCCTCTGGGGCCAACGTCCTGACTTTC. This gives the protein CASRGAGTVSSGANVLTF.